The entry below describes one T cell receptor beta chain. This specimen comes from a study of cytomegalovirus exposure and HLA in healthy donors. Primers: 60 Vbeta forward and 13 Jbeta reverse. The protocol was immunoSEQ multiplex PCR, while the TCRdb copy is restricted to in-frame clones and leaves out a portion. The profile shows approximately 180,000 clones, 81% of them singletons. With 0 bases clipped from V and 2 bases from J, the junction kept 3 bases outside the gene matches. The length of the CDR3 is 15 residues. In germline, CDR1 is SGHTS, CDR2 YDEGEE. Sample: PBMCs. The sequence was obtained from a woman in her late teens or twenties in good health and CMV-seropositive. This sequence joins TRBV5-8 and TRBJ2-7, with TRBD1 matching over 9 bases. CDR3 amino acids: CASSLVWDRAYEQYF. In nucleotides, the CDR3 is TGTGCCAGCAGCTTGGTGTGGGACAGGGCCTACGAGCAGTACTTC.